These 10 T cell receptor beta chains came from one sample sequenced in a study of cytomegalovirus exposure and HLA in healthy donors. Both 60 Vbeta primers and 13 Jbeta primers went into the PCR. Assay used: immunoSEQ multiplex PCR; TCRdb lists only in-frame clones, some missing. The sample holds about 130,000 clones; approximately 80% are singletons and the top ten take roughly 2%. The sequencing input was PBMCs. The receptors were gathered from a man aged 25 to 40 in good health and CMV-seronegative.

The chain employs TRBV5-8 and TRBJ2-7; TRBD1 is a possible D gene (5 bases). Between the trimmed V and J ends, which lost 2 bases and 6 bases, there was a span of 18 bases. CDR1 and CDR2 from the germline V gene are SGHTS and YDEGEE. This CDR3 spans 15 amino acids. The CDR3 is CASSLPGHPVGEQYF. For the CDR3, the DNA is TGTGCCAGCAGCTTACCCGGACACCCGGTTGGCGAGCAGTACTTC.

CDR3 protein: CARGNREVTTNEKLFF. The CDR3 DNA is TGTGCCAGGGGAAACAGGGAAGTCACCACTAATGAAAAACTGTTTTTT. V usage is TRBV2 and J usage is TRBJ1-4; possible D gene TRBD1, 6 bases. CDR3 length: 16 residues. V was cut by 9 bases and J by 2 bases, with 19 bases left in between. Germline V gene sequence: CDR1 SNHLY, CDR2 FYNNEI.

The chain carries TRBV18 and TRBJ1-4; 12 bases line up with TRBD1. Germline V gene lookup returns CDR1 KGHSH and CDR2 LQKENI. The V and J ends lost 0 bases and 8 bases, in that order; junction bases with no gene match: 1. The CDR3 extends over 15 amino acids. The CDR3: CASSPPGTGGEKLFF. As DNA, the CDR3 is TGTGCCAGCTCACCACCCGGGACAGGGGGCGAAAAACTGTTTTTT.

The chain employs TRBV7-9 and TRBJ1-2, with D perhaps matching TRBD1 (6 bases). The ends were cut back, 7 bases at V and 4 bases at J, with 25 bases in the middle. The CDR3 is made up of 17 amino acids. Germline V gene lookup returns CDR1 SEHNR and CDR2 FQNEAQ (reference sequence). CDR3 residues: CASTRGAGEGRVYGYTF. The CDR3 DNA is TGTGCCAGCACCAGAGGGGCAGGGGAAGGCCGGGTCTATGGCTACACCTTC.

The rearrangement joins TRBV6-5 to TRBJ1-3; D gene uncertain. This CDR3 comprises 16 residues. The germline V gene encodes CDR1 MNHEY and CDR2 SVGAGI. The V end was cut by 0 bases, the J end by 0 bases, with 9 bases between. CDR3 in DNA: TGTGCCAGCAGTTACTCGGTGGCTAGCTCTGGAAACACCATATATTTT. Its protein product is CASSYSVASSGNTIYF.

The chain has TRBV9 and TRBJ2-2, with D unclear. Trimming shortened V by 4 bases and J by 3 bases, and 4 bases separated the two germline ends. Germline CDR1 reads SGDLS; CDR2 reads YYNGEE. The CDR3 loop spans 12 amino acids. CDR3 amino acids: CASSLYTGELFF. DNA of the CDR3: TGTGCCAGCAGCCTGTACACCGGGGAGCTGTTTTTT.

The chain links TRBV2 to TRBJ1-1; D perhaps matches TRBD1 (5 bases). V shed 7 bases and J shed 0 bases, with 12 bases lying between them. This CDR3 has 14 amino acids. The V gene's germline CDR1 is SNHLY and CDR2 FYNNEI. The CDR3 nucleotides read TGTGCCAGCACCGTATCGGGGGTGAACACTGAAGCTTTCTTT. Translating it yields CASTVSGVNTEAFF. The whole variable domain, filled in from reference TRBV2 and TRBJ1-1, reads EPEVTQTPSHQVTQMGQEVILRCVPISNHLYFYWYRQILGQKVEFLVSFYNNEISEKSEIFDDQFSVERPDGSNFTLKIRSTKLEDSAMYFCASTVSGVNTEAFFGQGTRLTVV.

The chain employs TRBV6-4 and TRBJ2-7, with D perhaps matching TRBD1 (6 bases). The V end was cut by 8 bases, the J end by 5 bases, with 16 bases between. The CDR3 totals 13 residues. Per germline, CDR1 MRHNA and CDR2 SNTAGT. The CDR3 nucleotides are TGTGCCAGCGGAACAGGGTGTAAAAACGAGCAGTACTTC. Its protein is CASGTGCKNEQYF.

The V and J genes are TRBV28 and TRBJ2-5, with TRBD2 identical over 8 bases. Germline loops: CDR1 MDHEN, CDR2 SYDVKM. The CDR3 totals 14 residues. Trimming removed 7 bases from V and 3 bases from J; junction bases left unmatched: 7. The CDR3 nucleotides read TGTGCCAGCAAGACGGCGGGAGGAAAAGAGACCCAGTACTTC. Its protein is CASKTAGGKETQYF.

As regards this clone: The same CDR3 arises from other DNA sequences in this sample as well. The V and J genes are TRBV23-1 and TRBJ2-7; TRBD2 matches at 10 bases. TRBV23-1 is recorded as an ORF, its role being uncertain. V gave up 6 bases and J gave up 0 bases; unmatched junction bases: 5. The CDR3 runs to 15 residues. Written as DNA, the CDR3 is TGCGCCAGCAGCCCGCCTAGCGGGAGCTCCTACGAGCAGTACTTC. The encoded protein is CASSPPSGSSYEQYF.